This T cell receptor (beta chain) was sequenced during a study of blood T cell repertoires in COVID-19. Background on the study: COVID-19 samples from acute and convalescent phases originated in the United States, Italy and Spain.

In the study's own analysis: Amplification of reference gene primers provided the estimated nucleated cell counts. Measured with immunoSEQ multiplex PCR; TCRdb has only the in-frame clones, and not every one. Clone size and V and J calls were adopted from that table, with D and trimming inferred from the DNA. Altogether under 300,000 clones are present, about four fifths being singletons, with the ten largest covering roughly 3.4%. Germline V gene data show CDR1 as SGHTA and CDR2 as FQGTGA. CDR3 length equals 14 residues. Trimming shortened V by 5 bases and J by 5 bases, and 16 bases separated the two germline ends.

The J gene is TRBJ2-7, the V gene TRBV7-3, with a tentative D call TRBD1 (5 bases). The sample taken for sequencing was peripheral blood. This TCR was sampled from a woman aged 18-35 years with acute or convalescent COVID-19. The CDR3, as DNA: TGTGCCAGCAGCCCCTCAGGGTTCCGTGACGAGCAGTACTTC. Its protein is CASSPSGFRDEQYF.